These 14 T cell receptor beta chains came from one sample sequenced in a study of T cells in Graves' hyperthyroidism and ophthalmopathy. Amplified TCR beta CDR3 regions derived from RNA transcripts. RT-PCR in the first round (using the HTBI primer set) targeted the TCR CDR3. From the multiplex PCR reads, TCRdb called clonotypes with MiXCR, one entry per CDR3 protein. In the table there are roughly 500,000 distinct CDR3 sequences, over 11% of which are singletons. The sequenced sample consisted of blood. These receptors were obtained from a young woman with Graves' hyperthyroidism that later progressed to Graves' ophthalmopathy.

This clonotype was counted ten times or more. The chain combines TRBV27 with TRBJ1-1; 10 positions agree with TRBD1. The CDR3 has 16 residues. Germline V gene sequence: CDR1 MNHEY, CDR2 SMNVEV (reference sequence). With V trimmed by 6 bases and J by 4 bases, 11 bases remained unmatched. The CDR3 sequence is CASRLGTGVVSTEAFF. In DNA form, the CDR3 reads TGTGCCAGCAGACTTGGGACAGGGGTTGTGAGCACTGAAGCTTTCTTT.

In its sample, this clonotype was seen many times. This chain uses TRBV12-3 or TRBV12-4 with TRBJ2-3; 9 bases are a match to TRBD2. Trimming removed 7 bases from V and 5 bases from J; junction bases left unmatched: 13. CDR3 length equals 16 residues. CDR3 sequence (DNA): TGTGCCAGCACTTTTCCTTTAGCGGGGGCGGGAGATACGCAGTATTTT. The encoded protein is CASTFPLAGAGDTQYF.

In its sample, this clonotype was seen many times. The chain uses TRBV12-3 or TRBV12-4 and TRBJ1-3; D uncertain. V dropped 3 bases and J dropped 2 bases, with 5 bases sitting between them. This CDR3 spans 13 amino acids. CDR3 nucleotides: TGTGCCAGCAGTTTCGGTCCTGGAAACACCATATATTTT. This codes for CASSFGPGNTIYF.

This clonotype was observed at least ten times. One base away lies a much larger clone, so this may be a sequencing read error. J is TRBJ1-1 and V is TRBV7-9, with D unresolved. The CDR3 spans 13 residues. Between the trimmed V and J ends, which lost 3 bases and 1 base, there was a span of 6 bases. Germline V lookup: CDR1 SEHNR, CDR2 FQNEAQ (reference sequence). The CDR3 spells CASSFLQNTEAFF. In DNA form, the CDR3 reads TGTGCCAGCAGCTTCTTACAGAACACTGAAGCTTTCTTT. Variable domain in full (rest from reference TRBV7-9 and TRBJ1-1): DTGVSQNPRHKITKRGQNVTFRCDPISEHNRLYWYRQTLGQGPEFLTYFQNEAQLEKSRLLSDRFSAERPKGSFSTLEIQRTEQGDSAMYLCASSFLQNTEAFFGQGTRLTVV.

This chain links TRBV7-9 with TRBJ1-1, with TRBD1 matching over 7 bases. The CDR3 extends over 13 amino acids. Germline trimming cut 3 bases from V and 8 bases from J; bases unmatched to any gene: 6. Germline loops: CDR1 SEHNR, CDR2 FQNEAQ (reference sequence). CDR3 nucleotides: TGTGCCAGCAGCTTCGTTGAACAGGGGGAAGCTTTCTTT. It codes for CASSFVEQGEAFF.

This clonotype was picked up many times. This chain uses TRBV6-2 or TRBV6-3 with TRBJ2-2; possible D gene TRBD2, 6 bases. The V gene's germline CDR1 is MNHEY and CDR2 SVGEGT. V dropped 6 bases and J dropped 0 bases, with 14 bases sitting between them. The CDR3 extends over 16 amino acids. The CDR3 is CASRSPGTPNTGELFF. The CDR3 bases are TGTGCCAGCAGAAGTCCCGGGACTCCGAACACCGGGGAGCTGTTTTTT.

This clonotype was observed at least ten times. The rearrangement links TRBV11-3 to TRBJ2-1; D is perhaps TRBD2 (6 bases). V lost 0 bases and J lost 3, with 21 bases in between. CDR1 is SGHNT and CDR2 is YENEEA in the germline V gene. The CDR3 covers 19 residues. This CDR3 is CASSLDGGGTGIVYNEQFF. For the CDR3, the DNA is TGTGCCAGCAGCTTAGATGGTGGCGGGACCGGGATAGTCTACAATGAGCAGTTCTTC.

The chain links TRBV7-2 to TRBJ2-3, with 10 nucleotides matching TRBD2. This CDR3 is built from 17 residues. V was pared by 1 base and J by 4 bases, with 8 bases of the junction left unmatched. Germline lookup yields CDR1 SGHTA and CDR2 FQGNSA. CDR3 in amino acids: CASSLEPAGGPPDTQYF. CDR3 in DNA: TGTGCCAGCAGCTTAGAACCAGCGGGAGGGCCTCCAGATACGCAGTATTTT.

At least ten counts were recorded for this clonotype. This rearrangement joins TRBV20-1 to TRBJ1-1; D gene ambiguous. The CDR3 has 12 amino acids. Germline CDR1 reads DFQATT; CDR2 reads SNEGSKA (reference sequence). V lost 3 bases, J lost 2 bases, and 7 bases lay in between. The CDR3 bases are TGCAGTGCTAGGTCCGTTAACACTGAAGCTTTCTTT. Its translation: CSARSVNTEAFF.

This clonotype has at least ten counts. The chain has TRBV28 and TRBJ2-7; D gene uncertain. Germline CDR1 is MDHEN and CDR2 is SYDVKM. There are 14 residues in the CDR3. V gave up 5 bases and J gave up 0 bases, with 11 bases separating them. The CDR3 is CASSHQTFSYEQYF. DNA of the CDR3: TGTGCCAGCAGTCATCAGACCTTCTCCTACGAGCAGTACTTC.

Of note for this clonotype: A much larger clone differs from this one at a single base, so this may be a read error. The rearrangement joins TRBV14 to TRBJ1-1; perhaps TRBD1 as D (5 bases). Per the germline V gene, CDR1 is SGHDN and CDR2 is FVKESK. The CDR3 runs to 14 residues. Deletions cut 5 bases from V and 3 bases from J, with 13 bases between. The CDR3 DNA sequence: TGTGCCAGCAGCGGGGGGGTGAGGGACACTGAAGCTTTCTTT. It yields the protein CASSGGVRDTEAFF.

Ten or more counts support this clonotype. CDR3 sequence: CSAPQGQSRGTQYF. DNA of the CDR3: TGCAGTGCTCCTCAGGGACAGTCAAGGGGTACGCAGTATTTT. The chain recombines TRBV20-1 with TRBJ2-3, with TRBD1 matching 7 bases. J gave up 8 bases and V 5 bases, and 13 bases lay outside the gene matches. This CDR3 is 14 amino acids long. Germline lookup yields CDR1 DFQATT and CDR2 SNEGSKA (reference sequence).

This clonotype has just a few counts. The V call is TRBV6-2 or TRBV6-3, the J call TRBJ2-4; D is uncertain. V lost 10 bases and J lost 5, with 12 bases in between. There are 12 residues in the CDR3. Germline CDR1 MNHEY, CDR2 SVGEGT. The CDR3 loop is CAILGRENIQYF. The DNA for the CDR3 is TGTGCCATCCTTGGACGAGAAAACATTCAGTACTTC.

There are many counts of this clonotype. The chain carries TRBV27 and TRBJ2-7, with D maybe TRBD1 (5 bases). The V and J ends lost 6 bases and 0 bases respectively, with 18 bases between them. The CDR3 extends over 16 amino acids. CDR1 and CDR2 from the germline V gene are MNHEY and SMNVEV (reference sequence). The CDR3 nucleotides are TGTGCCAGCAGCCCCCTCGCAGGGAAGGCCTCCTACGAGCAGTACTTC. It translates to CASSPLAGKASYEQYF.